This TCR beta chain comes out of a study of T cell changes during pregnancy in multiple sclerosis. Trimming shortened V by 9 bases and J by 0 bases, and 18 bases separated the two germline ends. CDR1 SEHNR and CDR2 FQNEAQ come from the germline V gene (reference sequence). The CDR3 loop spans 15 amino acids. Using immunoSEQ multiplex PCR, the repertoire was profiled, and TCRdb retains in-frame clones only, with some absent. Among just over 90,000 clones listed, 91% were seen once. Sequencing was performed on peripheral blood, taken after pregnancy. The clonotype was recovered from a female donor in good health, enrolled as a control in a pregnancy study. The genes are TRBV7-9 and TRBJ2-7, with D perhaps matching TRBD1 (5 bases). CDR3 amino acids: CASGGIDSSSYEQYF. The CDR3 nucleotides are TGTGCCAGTGGCGGAATAGACAGCAGCTCCTACGAGCAGTACTTC.